Each of the 10 T cell receptor beta chains below was sequenced from the same sample in a study of immune characterization of retroperitoneal liposarcoma. TCRdb itself ran the PCR reads through MiXCR, one entry per CDR3 protein. Here the sample spans about 10,000 distinct CDR3 sequences, approximately 50% being singletons. The sample comprised tumor tissue. The receptors originated from a female donor with retroperitoneal liposarcoma.

Comment on this clonotype: A much larger clone differs from this one at a single base, so this may be a read error. V is TRBV7-2 and J is TRBJ2-1; D ambiguous. Germline lookup yields CDR1 SGHTA and CDR2 FQGNSA. CDR3 size: 12 residues. For the CDR3, the DNA is TGTGCCAACAGCTTAGCTGGGGATGAGCAGTTCTTC. As protein: CANSLAGDEQFF.

This clonotype was recorded once. The V call is TRBV6-1, the J call TRBJ2-5, with D uncertain. The CDR3 extends over 13 amino acids. Germline lookup yields CDR1 MNHNS and CDR2 SASEGT. V gave up 5 bases and J gave up 2 bases, with 9 bases separating them. The CDR3 region is CASSPGRQETQYF. CDR3 bases: TGTGCCAGCAGTCCCGGGCGTCAAGAGACCCAGTACTTC.

The V call is TRBV10-3, the J call TRBJ2-1; no definite D call. The closer fit of TRBJ2-7 to the DNA end suggests the J call may be wrong. Germline assignment: CDR1 ENHRY and CDR2 SYGVKD. The length of the CDR3 is 13 residues. CDR3 amino acids: CAISEQKYDEQYV. The CDR3 DNA reads TGTGCCATCAGTGAACAGAAGTACGACGAGCAGTACGTC.

V usage is TRBV28 and J usage is TRBJ2-5; 7 bases match TRBD2. The J segment lost 12 bases and the V segment lost 4 bases, leaving 8 bases of the junction unmatched. CDR3 length equals 12 residues. Germline values: CDR1 MDHEN, CDR2 SYDVKM. In DNA form, the CDR3 reads TGTGCCAGCAGTTCAAGTCCAGGGAGGGAGTACTTC. It translates to CASSSSPGREYF.

This clonotype was counted a few times. The V call is TRBV12-3 or TRBV12-4, the J call TRBJ2-1; D is unresolved. The V and J ends lost 5 bases and 10 bases respectively, with 15 bases between them. The CDR3 covers 13 residues. The CDR3 coding sequence is TGTGCCAGCAGTATGGACGGCTCCTACGAGCAGTTCTTC. Its protein is CASSMDGSYEQFF.

The J gene is TRBJ1-2, the V gene TRBV6-6; TRBD1 matches 8 bases. CDR1 MNHNY and CDR2 SVGAGI come from the germline V gene (reference sequence). The CDR3 has 15 residues. J gave up 6 bases and V 2 bases, and 8 bases lay outside the gene matches. CDR3 residues: CASSYEGGQVDGYTF. CDR3 in DNA: TGTGCCAGCAGTTACGAGGGGGGACAGGTGGATGGCTACACCTTC.

The chain is built from TRBV11-2 and TRBJ2-3; 7 bases align to TRBD2. This CDR3 comprises 16 residues. CDR1 and CDR2 from the germline V gene are SGHAT and FQNNGV. V trimming: 1 base; J trimming: 8 bases; junction bases outside the gene matches: 12. The CDR3 reads CASSLAYGTTPGTQYF. The CDR3 DNA reads as TGTGCCAGCAGCTTAGCTTATGGGACTACTCCGGGTACGCAGTATTTT.

The chain employs TRBV12-3 or TRBV12-4 and TRBJ2-1; 8 bases agree with TRBD1. The CDR3 is 12 residues long. The V and J ends lost 6 bases and 9 bases, in that order; junction bases with no gene match: 4. CDR3 residues: CASSRGQAEQFF. The DNA for the CDR3 is TGTGCCAGCAGCCGGGGACAGGCTGAGCAGTTCTTC.

Only a few counts were recorded for this clonotype. A read error is possible here, since a much larger clone lies one base away. The chain couples TRBV6-1 to TRBJ2-1; D could derive from TRBD1 or TRBD2 (5 bases each). Near its end, the DNA agrees better with TRBJ2-7, so the J call may be wrong. The germline V gene encodes CDR1 MNHNS and CDR2 SASEGT. The CDR3 consists of 13 residues. The CDR3 spells CASSEVRGDEQYF. Here the CDR3 DNA reads TGTGCCAGCAGTGAAGTCAGAGGGGATGAGCAGTACTTC.

By share of the sample, this clonotype is medium-sized. The V and J genes are TRBV25-1 and TRBJ2-1; D perhaps matches TRBD2 (6 bases). The closer fit of TRBJ2-7 to the DNA end suggests the J call may be wrong. The CDR3 has 15 residues. CDR1 and CDR2 (germline): MGHDK, SYGVNS. CDR3 sequence: CASSSGTSLNNEQYF. CDR3 nucleotides: TGTGCCAGCAGTTCCGGGACTTCCCTAAACAATGAGCAGTACTTC.